This T cell receptor (beta chain) was observed in a study of cytotoxic CD8 clonotypes in ibrutinib-treated CLL. Study-level information: The study recorded mean values of approximately 260,000 productive templates and approximately 90,000 productive rearrangements per sample. Broader study findings: Upon ibrutinib response clonality rose, and upon progression it fell back toward baseline. At the start, clonality exceeded age-matched healthy donors and followed circulating CD8+ T-cell counts.

The CDR3 has 15 residues. Germline CDR1 reads SGHRS; CDR2 reads YFSETQ. V was pared by 0 bases and J by 1 base, with 10 bases between. Profiling relied on immunoSEQ multiplex PCR, and the TCRdb table lists in-frame clones only, not all of them. This repertoire shows around 52,000 clones, over 55% found once; its top ten account for about a fifth. Regarding this clone: Its antigen is unidentified. A much more abundant neighbour one base away suggests this may be a read error. Other DNA sequences from this sample encode an identical CDR3 as well.

The chain combines TRBV5-1 with TRBJ1-1; the D gene is possibly TRBD1 (5 bases). Here the sequenced sample was PBMCs, taken after 24 months of ibrutinib treatment. This TCR was recovered from a human donor with chronic lymphocytic leukemia. The CDR3 loop reads CASSLAGTGNTEAFF. In DNA form, the CDR3 reads TGCGCCAGCAGCTTGGCCGGAACAGGGAACACTGAAGCTTTCTTT.